Sample share makes the clone carrying this T cell receptor (beta chain) medium-sized. The CDR3 totals 18 residues. V lost 7 bases and J lost 4; bases outside the gene matches: 21. Amplification of TRBV12-4/TRBJ1-2 clonotypes used adaptor-ligated barcode primers. TCRdb re-called the multiplex PCR reads through MiXCR, storing one row per CDR3 protein. The sample includes roughly 620 distinct CDR3 sequences, 35% seen only once; the top ten take 20% to 25%. V gene TRBV12-3 or TRBV12-4 combines with J gene TRBJ1-2; TRBD1 aligns across 7 bases. Specimen: memory CD4+ T cells sorted from blood. Subset described: memory CD4+ T cells, CD4+CD45RO+CD25-. The sequence was collected from a female donor with breast cancer. Here the CDR3 reads CASTTGTVGLLFPYGYTF. The CDR3 bases are TGTGCCAGCACTACTGGGACAGTGGGCCTCCTCTTCCCCTATGGCTACACCTTC.